This T cell receptor (beta chain) emerged from a study of graft-versus-host responses after intestinal transplantation. Overall study: All recipients were transplanted with multivisceral, liver-intestinal, or isolated intestinal grafts. Uniformly, recipients were administered anti-thymocyte globulin induction with subsequent tacrolimus and steroids for about 3 years.

This clone appeared once. The antigen is undetermined. Libraries were prepared by immunoSEQ multiplex PCR; TCRdb keeps only in-frame clonotypes and omits some of them. Of roughly 70,000 clones in the sample, roughly 84% were seen once. Germline V lookup: CDR1 LNHDA, CDR2 SQIVND (reference sequence). The CDR3 is 15 residues long. V lost 3 bases and J lost 9; bases outside the gene matches: 7. Whole-study results and caveats: Individuals carrying graft-donor T cell macrochimerism showed high graft-versus-host to host-versus-graft clonal ratios in allografts.

This material consisted of unstimulated CD4+ T cells sorted from spleen or lymph node cells, taken before transplant. The rearrangement uses TRBV19 and TRBJ2-3; 12 positions match TRBD2. The receptor was isolated from a human donor who was the organ donor for an intestinal transplant. CDR3: CASSIELAGGGTQYF. The CDR3 nucleotides are TGTGCCAGTAGTATCGAACTAGCGGGGGGAGGGACGCAGTATTTT.